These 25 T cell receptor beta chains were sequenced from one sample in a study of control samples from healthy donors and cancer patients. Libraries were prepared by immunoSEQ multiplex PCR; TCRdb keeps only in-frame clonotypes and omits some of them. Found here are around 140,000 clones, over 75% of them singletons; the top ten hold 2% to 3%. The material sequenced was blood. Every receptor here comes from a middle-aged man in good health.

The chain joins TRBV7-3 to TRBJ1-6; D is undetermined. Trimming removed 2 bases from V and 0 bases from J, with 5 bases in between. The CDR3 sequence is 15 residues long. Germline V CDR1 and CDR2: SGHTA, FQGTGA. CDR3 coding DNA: TGTGCCAGCAGCTTAGGGAGCTCCTATAATTCACCCCTCCACTTT. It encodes CASSLGSSYNSPLHF.

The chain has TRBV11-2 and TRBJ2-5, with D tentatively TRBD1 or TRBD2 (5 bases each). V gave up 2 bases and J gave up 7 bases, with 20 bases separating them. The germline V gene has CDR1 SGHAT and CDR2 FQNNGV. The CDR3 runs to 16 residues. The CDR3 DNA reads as TGTGCCAGCAGCTTAAACCCGGGACGGGGAGAGGGGACCCAGTACTTC. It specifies CASSLNPGRGEGTQYF. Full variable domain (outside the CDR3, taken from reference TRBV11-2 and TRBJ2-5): EAGVAQSPRYKIIEKRQSVAFWCNPISGHATLYWYQQILGQGPKLLIQFQNNGVVDDSQLPKDRFSAERLKGVDSTLKIQPAKLEDSAVYLCASSLNPGRGEGTQYFGPGTRLLVL.

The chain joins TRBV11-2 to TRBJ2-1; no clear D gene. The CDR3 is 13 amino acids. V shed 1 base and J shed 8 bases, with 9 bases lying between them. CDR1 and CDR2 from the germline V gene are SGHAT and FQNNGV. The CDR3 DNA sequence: TGTGCCAGCAGCTTAGTTCCCGCGTATGAGCAGTTCTTC. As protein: CASSLVPAYEQFF.

The CDR3: CASSSDRFGKTYEQYF. CDR3 nucleotides: TGTGCCAGCAGCTCGGACAGGTTCGGGAAGACCTACGAGCAGTACTTC. The chain recombines TRBV28 with TRBJ2-7; 7 nucleotides line up with TRBD1. The CDR3 length is 16 residues. Trimming removed 6 bases from V and 2 bases from J; junction bases left unmatched: 13. The germline CDR1 and CDR2 sequences are MDHEN and SYDVKM.

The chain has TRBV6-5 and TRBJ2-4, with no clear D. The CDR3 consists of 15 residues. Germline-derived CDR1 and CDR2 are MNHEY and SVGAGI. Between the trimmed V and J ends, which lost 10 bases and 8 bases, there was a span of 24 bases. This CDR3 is CATLPTDPRFYIQYF. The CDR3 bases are TGTGCCACCCTACCCACAGATCCACGCTTTTACATTCAGTACTTC.

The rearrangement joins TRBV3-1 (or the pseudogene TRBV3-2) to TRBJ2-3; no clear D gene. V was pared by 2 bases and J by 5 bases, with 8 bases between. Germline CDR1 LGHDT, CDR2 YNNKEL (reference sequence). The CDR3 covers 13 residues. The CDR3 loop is CASSQNLRDTQYF. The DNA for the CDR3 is TGTGCCAGCAGCCAAAACCTAAGAGATACGCAGTATTTT.

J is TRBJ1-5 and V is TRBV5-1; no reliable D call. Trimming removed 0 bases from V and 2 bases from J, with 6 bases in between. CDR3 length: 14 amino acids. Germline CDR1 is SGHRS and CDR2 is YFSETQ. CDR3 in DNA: TGCGCCAGCAGCTTGGATGGGGGCAATCAGCCCCAGCATTTT. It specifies CASSLDGGNQPQHF.

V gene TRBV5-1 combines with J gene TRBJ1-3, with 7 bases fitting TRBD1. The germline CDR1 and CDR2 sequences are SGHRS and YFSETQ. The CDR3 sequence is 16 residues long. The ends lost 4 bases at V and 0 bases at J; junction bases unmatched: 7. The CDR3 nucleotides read TGCGCCAGCAGCATAACGACAGGGCGCTCTGGAAACACCATATATTTT. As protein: CASSITTGRSGNTIYF.

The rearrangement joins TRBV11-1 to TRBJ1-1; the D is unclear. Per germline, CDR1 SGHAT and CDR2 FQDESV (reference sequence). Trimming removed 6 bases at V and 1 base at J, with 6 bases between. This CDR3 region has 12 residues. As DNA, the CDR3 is TGTGCCAGCAGAACAGCGAACACTGAAGCTTTCTTT. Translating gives CASRTANTEAFF. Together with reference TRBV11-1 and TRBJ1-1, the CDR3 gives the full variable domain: EAEVAQSPRYKITEKSQAVAFWCDPISGHATLYWYRQILGQGPELLVQFQDESVVDDSQLPKDRFSAERLKGVDSTLKIQPAELGDSAMYLCASRTANTEAFFGQGTRLTVV.

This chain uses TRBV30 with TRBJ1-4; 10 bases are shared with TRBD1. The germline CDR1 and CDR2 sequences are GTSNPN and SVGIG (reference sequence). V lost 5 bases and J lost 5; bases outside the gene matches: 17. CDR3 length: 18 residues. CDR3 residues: CAWSPGQGRKARNEKLFF. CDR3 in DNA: TGTGCCTGGTCTCCGGGACAGGGGCGGAAGGCTAGAAATGAAAAACTGTTTTTT.

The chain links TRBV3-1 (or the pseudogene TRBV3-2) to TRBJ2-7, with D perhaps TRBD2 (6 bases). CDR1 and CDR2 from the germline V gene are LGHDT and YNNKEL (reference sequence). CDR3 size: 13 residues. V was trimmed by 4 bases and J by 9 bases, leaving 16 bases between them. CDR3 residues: CASSPSAGIPQYF. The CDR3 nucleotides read TGTGCCAGCAGCCCCTCTGCGGGAATCCCGCAGTACTTC.

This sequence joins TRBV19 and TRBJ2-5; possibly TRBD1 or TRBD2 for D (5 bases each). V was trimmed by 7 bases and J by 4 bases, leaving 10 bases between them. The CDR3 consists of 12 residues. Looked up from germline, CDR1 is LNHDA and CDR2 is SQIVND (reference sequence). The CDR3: CASTGTGETQYF. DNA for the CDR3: TGTGCCAGTACAGGGACGGGAGAGACCCAGTACTTC.

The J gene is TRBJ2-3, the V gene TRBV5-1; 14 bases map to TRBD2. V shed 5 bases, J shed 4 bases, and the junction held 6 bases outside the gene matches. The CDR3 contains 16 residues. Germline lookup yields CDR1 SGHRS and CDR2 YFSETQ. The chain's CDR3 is CASRSGTSGGADTQYF. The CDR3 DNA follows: TGCGCCAGCAGGTCCGGGACTAGCGGGGGAGCAGATACGCAGTATTTT.

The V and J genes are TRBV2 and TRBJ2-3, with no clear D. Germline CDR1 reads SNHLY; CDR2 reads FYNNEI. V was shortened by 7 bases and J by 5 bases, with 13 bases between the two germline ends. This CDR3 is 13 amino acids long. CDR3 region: CASTGSPQDTQYF. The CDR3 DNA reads TGTGCCAGCACGGGTAGTCCCCAAGATACGCAGTATTTT.

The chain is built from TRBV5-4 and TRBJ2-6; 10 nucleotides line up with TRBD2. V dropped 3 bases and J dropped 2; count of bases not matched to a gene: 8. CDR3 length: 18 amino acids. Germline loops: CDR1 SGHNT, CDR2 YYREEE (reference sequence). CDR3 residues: CASSSQRGGNTGANVLTF. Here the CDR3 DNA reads TGTGCCAGCAGCTCCCAGCGGGGGGGGAATACTGGGGCCAACGTCCTGACTTTC. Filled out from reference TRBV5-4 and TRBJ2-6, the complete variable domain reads ETGVTQSPTHLIKTRGQQVTLRCSSQSGHNTVSWYQQALGQGPQFIFQYYREEENGRGNFPPRFSGLQFPNYSSELNVNALELDDSALYLCASSSQRGGNTGANVLTFGAGSRLTVL.

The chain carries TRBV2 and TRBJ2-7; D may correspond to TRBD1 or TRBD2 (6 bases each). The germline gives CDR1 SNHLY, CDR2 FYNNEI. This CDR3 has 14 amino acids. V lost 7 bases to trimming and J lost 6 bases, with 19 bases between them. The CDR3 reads CASKGGEGQGEQYF. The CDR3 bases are TGTGCCAGCAAGGGGGGAGAGGGGCAGGGCGAGCAGTACTTC. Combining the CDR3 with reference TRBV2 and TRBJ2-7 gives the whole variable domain EPEVTQTPSHQVTQMGQEVILRCVPISNHLYFYWYRQILGQKVEFLVSFYNNEISEKSEIFDDQFSVERPDGSNFTLKIRSTKLEDSAMYFCASKGGEGQGEQYFGPGTRLTVT.

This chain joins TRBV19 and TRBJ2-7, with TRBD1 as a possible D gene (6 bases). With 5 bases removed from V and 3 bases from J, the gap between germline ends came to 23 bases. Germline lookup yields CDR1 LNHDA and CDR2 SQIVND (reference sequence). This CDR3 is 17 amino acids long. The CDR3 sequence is CASSGPLSGQLFYEQYF. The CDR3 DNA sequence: TGTGCCAGTAGTGGTCCCCTTAGTGGACAGTTGTTCTACGAGCAGTACTTC.

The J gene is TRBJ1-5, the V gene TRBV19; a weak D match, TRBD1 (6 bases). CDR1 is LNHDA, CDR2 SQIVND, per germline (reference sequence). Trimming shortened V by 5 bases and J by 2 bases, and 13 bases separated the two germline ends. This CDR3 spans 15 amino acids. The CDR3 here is CASSVNRDRNQPQHF. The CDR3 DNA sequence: TGTGCCAGTAGTGTTAACAGGGATCGCAATCAGCCCCAGCATTTT.

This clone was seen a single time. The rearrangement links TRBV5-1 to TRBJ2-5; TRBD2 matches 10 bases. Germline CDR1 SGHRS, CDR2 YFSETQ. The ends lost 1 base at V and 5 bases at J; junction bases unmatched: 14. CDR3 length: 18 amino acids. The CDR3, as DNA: TGCGCCAGCAGCTTGAGGTCGGGAGCGGGGGGGCCATCGGAGACCCAGTACTTC. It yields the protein CASSLRSGAGGPSETQYF.

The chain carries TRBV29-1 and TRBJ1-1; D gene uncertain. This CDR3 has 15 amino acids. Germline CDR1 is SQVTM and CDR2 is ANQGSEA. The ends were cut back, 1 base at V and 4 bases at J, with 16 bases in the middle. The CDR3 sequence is CSVEVLTTGFTEAFF. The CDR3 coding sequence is TGCAGCGTTGAAGTTTTAACAACTGGATTCACTGAAGCTTTCTTT.

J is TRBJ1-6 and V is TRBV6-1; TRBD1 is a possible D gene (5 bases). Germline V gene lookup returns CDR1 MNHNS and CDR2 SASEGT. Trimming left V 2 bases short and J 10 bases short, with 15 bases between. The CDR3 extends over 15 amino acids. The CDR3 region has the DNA TGTGCCAGCAGTGAAAGGGGAAGGGGTCGGTCACCCCTCCACTTT. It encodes CASSERGRGRSPLHF.

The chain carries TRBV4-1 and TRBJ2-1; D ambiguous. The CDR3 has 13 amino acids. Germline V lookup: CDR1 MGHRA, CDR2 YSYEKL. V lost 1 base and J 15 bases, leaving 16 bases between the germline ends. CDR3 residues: CASSQALVSARFF. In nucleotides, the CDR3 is TGCGCCAGCAGCCAAGCTTTGGTTAGTGCAAGGTTCTTC.

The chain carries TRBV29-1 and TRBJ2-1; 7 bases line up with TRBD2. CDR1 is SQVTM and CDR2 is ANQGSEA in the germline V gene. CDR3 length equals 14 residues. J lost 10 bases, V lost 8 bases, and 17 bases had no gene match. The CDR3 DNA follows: TGCAGCTATGGGAAGATACCTAGCGGTTCGGAGCAGTTCTTC. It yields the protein CSYGKIPSGSEQFF.

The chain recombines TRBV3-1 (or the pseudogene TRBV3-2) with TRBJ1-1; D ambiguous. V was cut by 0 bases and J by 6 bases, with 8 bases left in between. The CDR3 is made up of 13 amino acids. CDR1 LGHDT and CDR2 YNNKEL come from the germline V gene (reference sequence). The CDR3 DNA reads TGTGCCAGCAGCCAAGAGGCTTTCGCTGAAGCTTTCTTT. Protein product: CASSQEAFAEAFF.

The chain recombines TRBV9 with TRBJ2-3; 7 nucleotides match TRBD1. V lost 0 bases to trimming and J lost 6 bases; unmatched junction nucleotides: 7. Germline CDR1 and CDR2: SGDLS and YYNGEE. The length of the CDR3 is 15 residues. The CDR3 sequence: CASSVEGRGWDTQYF. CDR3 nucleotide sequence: TGTGCCAGCAGCGTAGAAGGCAGGGGGTGGGATACGCAGTATTTT.